Listed below are T cell receptor beta chains from one sample, sequenced in a study of Ad26.COV2.S vaccination and SARS-CoV-2 variants. Repertoires were generated with immunoSEQ multiplex PCR, while TCRdb's copy carries only in-frame clones and drops some. The data show about 400,000 clones, with more than 85% seen just once and roughly 3.2% held by the top ten. The source material was peripheral blood, sampled in a trial of Ad26.COV2.S vaccine versus placebo. The receptors were gathered from a person aged 18-60 years who received the Ad26.COV2.S COVID-19 vaccine or a placebo. The CDR3 runs from the conserved cysteine through the conserved F or W. Each record gives: D gene, J gene, clone size, V gene, CDR3 DNA, CDR3 protein. A D gene is named only where the DNA matches it firmly. The size field is filled for only some rows; it gives once, few, many or a size class.

. | TRBJ1-6 | . | TRBV27 | TGTGCCAGCAGTCAGAGAATTAATTCACCCCTCCACTTT | CASSQRINSPLHF
. | TRBJ2-7 | . | TRBV7-2 | TGTGCCAGCAGCTTAGTTCGGGATTCCGGCGAGCAGTACTTC | CASSLVRDSGEQYF
. | TRBJ1-3 | . | TRBV5-1 | TGCGCCAGCAGCCCTGGGACACTTAGAAACACCATATATTTT | CASSPGTLRNTIYF
. | TRBJ1-3 | . | TRBV13 | TGTGCCAGCACCACGACAGGAAGCTCTGGAAACACCATATATTTT | CASTTTGSSGNTIYF
TRBD2 | TRBJ2-3 | . | TRBV10-1 | TGCGCCAGCAGTGGCGGAAGCCGGACGGGGGGTAGCACAGATACGCAGTATTTT | CASSGGSRTGGSTDTQYF
. | TRBJ2-1 | once | TRBV4-1 | TGCGCCAGCAGCCAAGGGGGGGTCCTCCGGGAACGAGGTGAGCAGTTCTTC | CASSQGGVLRERGEQFF
. | TRBJ1-3 | . | TRBV10-2 | TGCGCCAGCAGTGTCCCGGGTGGAAACACCATATATTTT | CASSVPGGNTIYF
TRBD2 | TRBJ2-2 | . | TRBV30 | TGTGCCTGGAGTGTATCCAGCGGGGCGAACACCGGGGAGCTGTTTTTT | CAWSVSSGANTGELFF
. | TRBJ2-6 | once | TRBV6-5 | TGTGCCACTTCGACAGATCTTTCTGGGGCCAACGTCCTGACTTTC | CATSTDLSGANVLTF
TRBD1 | TRBJ1-6 | . | TRBV18 | TGTGCCAGCTCACCAGTCGGGACAGGGGACAATTCACCCCTCCACTTT | CASSPVGTGDNSPLHF
. | TRBJ2-1 | once | TRBV3-1/TRBV3-2 | TGTGCCAGCAGCCAAGATAGGACTGGCTCTGAGCAGTTCTTC | CASSQDRTGSEQFF
. | TRBJ1-4 | once | TRBV6-5 | TGTGCCAGCAGTTACTTCAGGGCAACTAATGAAAAACTGTTTTTT | CASSYFRATNEKLFF
TRBD1 | TRBJ1-2 | . | TRBV4-1 | TGCGCCAGCAGCCAGCCCAGACAGGGGAACTTCTATGGCTACACCTTC | CASSQPRQGNFYGYTF
. | TRBJ2-3 | . | TRBV6-5 | TGTGCCAGCAACGGGGTGGGGTACACAGATACGCAGTATTTT | CASNGVGYTDTQYF
. | TRBJ1-5 | . | TRBV3-1/TRBV3-2 | TGTGCCAGCAGCCATGGACAAAATCAGCCCCAGCATTTT | CASSHGQNQPQHF
. | TRBJ2-2 | . | TRBV7-6 | TGTGCCAGCAGCTCTGTGACTGGCACCGGGGAGCTGTTTTTT | CASSSVTGTGELFF
. | TRBJ1-1 | . | TRBV5-1 | TGCGCCAGCAGCTTACGAGGGGACACTGAAGCTTTCTTT | CASSLRGDTEAFF
. | TRBJ2-2 | . | TRBV3-1/TRBV3-2 | TGTGCCAGCAGCCAAGGTGGTAACACCGGGGAGCTGTTTTTT | CASSQGGNTGELFF
TRBD1 | TRBJ1-2 | . | TRBV6-5 | TGTGCCAGCAGATCGGGACAGGGCATATATGGCTACACCTTC | CASRSGQGIYGYTF
TRBD1 | TRBJ2-1 | . | TRBV6-5 | TGTGCCAGCAGACCCGGGGGACAGGTCTACAATGAGCAGTTCTTC | CASRPGGQVYNEQFF
TRBD1 | TRBJ2-2 | once | TRBV6-5 | TGTGCCAGCAGAAGGACAGGGATTACCGGGGAGCTGTTTTTT | CASRRTGITGELFF
. | TRBJ2-3 | . | TRBV4-1 | TGCGCCAGCAGCCAAGGGGCTAGCACAGATACGCAGTATTTT | CASSQGASTDTQYF
. | TRBJ1-2 | . | TRBV27 | TGTGCCAGCAGTTTAAAAGCGCGGGACAAAGCCCATTATGGCTACACCTTC | CASSLKARDKAHYGYTF
TRBD2 | TRBJ2-3 | . | TRBV6-5 | TGTGCCAGCAGTTACTCTAACGGACTAGAGGTAGATACGCAGTATTTT | CASSYSNGLEVDTQYF
. | TRBJ2-5 | . | TRBV20-1 | TGCAGTGCTAGTCCTACAGGGGACCCTGGGAGGGAGACCCAGTACTTC | CSASPTGDPGRETQYF
. | TRBJ1-2 | once | TRBV9 | TGTGCCAGCATAAGGGTGAATAGTGGCTACACCTTC | CASIRVNSGYTF
. | TRBJ1-2 | . | TRBV25-1 | TGTGCCAGCAGTGGGGTGGGGAACTATGGCTACACCTTC | CASSGVGNYGYTF
. | TRBJ1-1 | . | TRBV4-3 | TGCGCCAGCAGCGCAAACAGGGAAATGAACACTGAAGCTTTCTTT | CASSANREMNTEAFF
. | TRBJ1-2 | . | TRBV6-1 | TGTGCCAGCAGTGATCCCGGGACGGTCTATGGCTACACCTTC | CASSDPGTVYGYTF
. | TRBJ1-1 | . | TRBV9 | TGTGCCAGCAGCGTAGGGACAGCGAACACTGAAGCTTTCTTT | CASSVGTANTEAFF
. | TRBJ2-7 | . | TRBV4-1 | TGCGCCAGCAGCCGACTTTTCAGGGGTCTATCTCGGGAGCAGTACTTC | CASSRLFRGLSREQYF
. | TRBJ1-3 | . | TRBV4-3 | TGCGCCAGCAGCCAAGATCCCCGGCCCTCTGGAAACACCATATATTTT | CASSQDPRPSGNTIYF
TRBD1 | TRBJ2-7 | . | TRBV5-1 | TGCGCCAGCGCCTGGCGGGACAGGACGTACGAGCAGTACTTC | CASAWRDRTYEQYF
. | TRBJ2-7 | . | TRBV7-2 | TGTGCCAGCAGATCATCTAGCCGGGGTTACGAGCAGTACTTC | CASRSSSRGYEQYF
. | TRBJ1-1 | . | TRBV6-5 | TGTGCCAGCAGCCGCACTCAGAACACTGAAGCTTTCTTT | CASSRTQNTEAFF
TRBD1 | TRBJ1-1 | once | TRBV4-1 | TGCGCCAGCAGCCAAGCTACAGGGGTTTACACTGAAGCTTTCTTT | CASSQATGVYTEAFF
TRBD1 | TRBJ2-1 | . | TRBV12-3/TRBV12-4 | TGTGCCAGCATCCGGGACAGGGCGGATGAGCAGTTCTTC | CASIRDRADEQFF
. | TRBJ1-5 | . | TRBV15 | TGTGCCACCAGCAGAGGGGTAAAGAAAAACAATCAGCCCCAGCATTTT | CATSRGVKKNNQPQHF
TRBD2 | TRBJ2-1 | once | TRBV4-1 | TGCGCCAGCAGCCAAGAAATGCTTGAGACTAGCGGGGTCCTGGGCAATGAGCAGTTCTTC | CASSQEMLETSGVLGNEQFF
TRBD1 | TRBJ1-1 | once | TRBV6-5 | TGTGCCACCATGAGGGGGACAGGCCTCAACACTGAAGCTTTCTTT | CATMRGTGLNTEAFF
. | TRBJ2-5 | . | TRBV25-1 | TGTGCCAGCAGTGAATCTGGGGTTTACCACCAAGAGACCCAGTACTTC | CASSESGVYHQETQYF
TRBD1 | TRBJ1-2 | . | TRBV4-3 | TGCGCCAGCAGCCAAGATAGGGGGACAGTCTATGGCTACACCTTC | CASSQDRGTVYGYTF
. | TRBJ2-3 | . | TRBV19 | TGTGCCAGTAGTACGTACAGGGATCAACCCGCCACAGATACGCAGTATTTT | CASSTYRDQPATDTQYF
TRBD2 | TRBJ2-7 | . | TRBV5-5 | TGTGCCAGCAGCCGCAGCATGGGTAGCGGGGGCCTTACCTACGAGCAGTACTTC | CASSRSMGSGGLTYEQYF
. | TRBJ2-3 | . | TRBV27 | TGTGCCAGCAGTTTATTGGGTTGGTTCACAGATACGCAGTATTTT | CASSLLGWFTDTQYF
. | TRBJ2-1 | . | TRBV12-3/TRBV12-4 | TGTGCCAGCAGTCCTCGGTTGGGGGTCGTGTTCTTC | CASSPRLGVVFF
. | TRBJ1-1 | once | TRBV19 | TGTGCCAGTAGTTTGGCCGGGAACACTGAAGCTTTCTTT | CASSLAGNTEAFF
. | TRBJ2-3 | . | TRBV24-1 | TGTGCCACCAGTGATTTCGGCCCAGGCGCAGATACGCAGTATTTT | CATSDFGPGADTQYF
. | TRBJ1-2 | . | TRBV6-1 | TGTGCCAGCAGTGAAAAGTGGGACTCCTATGGCTACACCTTC | CASSEKWDSYGYTF
. | TRBJ1-2 | . | TRBV7-2 | TGTGCCAGCAGCTTAGATCCGGGAGGGAACTATGGCTACACCTTC | CASSLDPGGNYGYTF
TRBD1 | TRBJ2-5 | . | TRBV15 | TGTGCCACCAGGCCGACCACAGGGGGCTGGGTGGAGACCCAGTACTTC | CATRPTTGGWVETQYF
. | TRBJ1-1 | . | TRBV3-1/TRBV3-2 | TGTGCCAGCAGCCAAGGTGGGGGCGGGACTGAAGCTTTCTTT | CASSQGGGGTEAFF
TRBD1 | TRBJ2-3 | . | TRBV2 | TGTGCCAGCAAGGGAGACAGGGGGCTCTCAGATACGCAGTATTTT | CASKGDRGLSDTQYF